This TCR beta chain comes out of a study of metastatic and nonmetastatic thyroid tumors. Patients underwent thyroid surgery, and none had received any treatment before it. TCRdb re-analyzed the PCR reads through MiXCR. The sample consists of approximately 7,000 clones, about 20% of them appearing once. The specimen sequenced was adjacent normal tissue. This sequence was found in a male donor with papillary thyroid cancer or a benign thyroid nodule (not recorded which). Some clones in this sample may be carry-over from other donors' samples.

CDR3 sequence: CASSLDGTQETQYF. CDR3 coding DNA: TGCGCCAGCAGCTTGGATGGCACGCAAGAGACCCAGTACTTC. J is TRBJ2-5 and V is TRBV5-1; no firm D call. This CDR3 has 14 residues. Germline-derived CDR1 and CDR2 are SGHRS and YFSETQ. V lost 0 bases to trimming and J lost 2 bases, with 8 bases between them.